This T cell receptor beta chain appears in the sequencing data of a study of cytomegalovirus exposure and HLA in healthy donors. The study's findings and limits: TCR beta V- and J-gene trimming was later associated with a missense DCLRE1C variant.

This clone has just a few counts. Its antigen is still unknown. Primers for the PCR totalled 60 Vbeta and 13 Jbeta. Method: immunoSEQ multiplex PCR; TCRdb's copy keeps in-frame clones and lacks some. The sample has roughly 130,000 clones, 84% seen once; the top ten hold approximately 3.1%. Germline CDR1 is SNHLY and CDR2 is FYNNEI. V was clipped by 2 bases and J by 0 bases, with 10 bases between them. There are 16 residues in the CDR3. Sequences were obtained from PBMCs. This chain connects TRBV2 to TRBJ2-2; a weak D match, TRBD1 (5 bases). This clonotype was obtained from a woman aged 18 to 35 in good health and CMV-seropositive. The CDR3 reads CASSERAGTNTGELFF. The CDR3, as DNA: TGTGCCAGCAGTGAACGCGCAGGGACGAACACCGGGGAGCTGTTTTTT.